The rows below give T cell receptor beta chains drawn from one sample of a study of blood T cell repertoires in COVID-19. Assay: immunoSEQ multiplex PCR; the TCRdb copy retains only in-frame clones and omits some. The sample records around 30,000 clones, roughly 87% being singletons. Sequencing was carried out using peripheral blood. Source of these receptors: a man aged 50-60 years with active or convalescent COVID-19. The CDR3 runs from the conserved cysteine through the conserved F or W. A D gene is named only where the DNA matches it firmly. Expanded clones are given a class, and other clones once, few, many or no size at all.

clone_size: NA
d_call: TRBD2
cdr3_length: 18
v_call: TRBV15
j_call: TRBJ2-7
cdr3_aa: CATSSLRAYWEGLDEQYF
cdr3_nt: TGTGCCACCAGCAGCCTACGGGCATATTGGGAGGGCCTCGACGAGCAGTACTTC

clone_size: NA
d_call: NA
cdr3_length: 15
v_call: TRBV21-1
j_call: TRBJ1-5
cdr3_aa: CASRYSDKSNQPQHF
cdr3_nt: TGTGCCAGCAGATACTCGGACAAATCTAATCAGCCCCAGCATTTT

clone_size: NA
d_call: TRBD1
cdr3_length: 17
v_call: TRBV6-6
j_call: TRBJ2-4
cdr3_aa: CASSPGTGGSAKNIQYF
cdr3_nt: TGTGCCAGCAGTCCCGGGACAGGGGGCTCCGCCAAAAACATTCAGTACTTC

clone_size: NA
d_call: NA
cdr3_length: 15
v_call: TRBV28
j_call: TRBJ2-3
cdr3_aa: CASSLPGTSTDTQYF
cdr3_nt: TGTGCCAGCTCCCTTCCCGGGACTAGCACAGATACGCAGTATTTT

clone_size: NA
d_call: NA
cdr3_length: 17
v_call: TRBV10-3
j_call: TRBJ1-2
cdr3_aa: CAISDGLNGRSTYGYTF
cdr3_nt: TGTGCCATCAGTGATGGACTTAACGGCAGGAGCACTTATGGCTACACCTTC

clone_size: NA
d_call: TRBD1
cdr3_length: 16
v_call: TRBV11-3
j_call: TRBJ2-1
cdr3_aa: CASSLGDRGIREEQFF
cdr3_nt: TGTGCCAGCAGCTTAGGGGACAGGGGCATCCGGGAGGAGCAGTTCTTC

clone_size: NA
d_call: TRBD2
cdr3_length: 17
v_call: TRBV3-1/TRBV3-2
j_call: TRBJ2-5
cdr3_aa: CASSPPVVAGGLETQYF
cdr3_nt: TGTGCCAGCAGCCCCCCAGTCGTAGCGGGAGGGTTGGAGACCCAGTACTTC

clone_size: NA
d_call: NA
cdr3_length: 14
v_call: TRBV11-1
j_call: TRBJ2-7
cdr3_aa: CASSLRQSSYEQYF
cdr3_nt: TGTGCCAGCAGCTTACGACAGAGCTCCTACGAGCAGTACTTC

clone_size: once
d_call: TRBD2
cdr3_length: 18
v_call: TRBV13
j_call: TRBJ2-7
cdr3_aa: CASSLGGTSGIMKYEQYF
cdr3_nt: TGTGCCAGCAGCTTGGGAGGGACTAGCGGGATCATGAAATACGAGCAGTACTTC

clone_size: few
d_call: TRBD2
cdr3_length: 12
v_call: TRBV10-3
j_call: TRBJ2-7
cdr3_aa: CAISSGAYEQYF
cdr3_nt: TGTGCCATAAGTAGCGGGGCCTACGAGCAGTACTTC

clone_size: NA
d_call: NA
cdr3_length: 16
v_call: TRBV13
j_call: TRBJ2-2
cdr3_aa: CASSKGGRSGTGELFF
cdr3_nt: TGTGCCAGCAGCAAGGGGGGGCGCTCGGGGACCGGGGAGCTGTTTTTT

clone_size: NA
d_call: TRBD2
cdr3_length: 13
v_call: TRBV18
j_call: TRBJ2-7
cdr3_aa: CASTEGRAHEQYF
cdr3_nt: TGTGCCAGCACAGAGGGGAGGGCCCACGAGCAGTACTTC

clone_size: NA
d_call: TRBD2
cdr3_length: 18
v_call: TRBV14
j_call: TRBJ2-5
cdr3_aa: CASSQAPFGGGPQETQYF
cdr3_nt: TGTGCCAGCAGCCAAGCCCCCTTCGGGGGAGGGCCTCAAGAGACCCAGTACTTC

clone_size: once
d_call: NA
cdr3_length: 14
v_call: TRBV28
j_call: TRBJ1-5
cdr3_aa: CASRDYREGQPQHF
cdr3_nt: TGTGCCAGCAGAGACTACAGGGAAGGACAGCCCCAGCATTTT

clone_size: NA
d_call: NA
cdr3_length: 16
v_call: TRBV5-1
j_call: TRBJ1-1
cdr3_aa: CASSPLRGAPTTEAFF
cdr3_nt: TGCGCCAGCAGCCCCCTCCGCGGGGCCCCAACCACTGAAGCTTTCTTT

clone_size: NA
d_call: NA
cdr3_length: 14
v_call: TRBV7-2
j_call: TRBJ1-6
cdr3_aa: CASSSQGVRSPLHF
cdr3_nt: TGTGCCAGCAGCTCCCAGGGCGTACGGTCACCCCTCCACTTT

clone_size: NA
d_call: TRBD2
cdr3_length: 15
v_call: TRBV5-5
j_call: TRBJ2-7
cdr3_aa: CASSFLLAGAGEQYF
cdr3_nt: TGTGCCAGCAGCTTTCTCCTAGCGGGAGCGGGGGAGCAGTACTTC

clone_size: NA
d_call: NA
cdr3_length: 15
v_call: TRBV6-5
j_call: TRBJ1-3
cdr3_aa: CASRRAISSGNTIYF
cdr3_nt: TGTGCCAGCAGGAGGGCAATCAGCTCTGGAAACACCATATATTTT

clone_size: NA
d_call: NA
cdr3_length: 16
v_call: TRBV4-1
j_call: TRBJ2-7
cdr3_aa: CASSQIQGTFSYEQYF
cdr3_nt: TGCGCCAGCAGCCAGATACAGGGGACTTTCTCCTACGAGCAGTACTTC

clone_size: NA
d_call: NA
cdr3_length: 13
v_call: TRBV5-1
j_call: TRBJ1-1
cdr3_aa: CASSLGSVNEAFF
cdr3_nt: TGCGCCAGCAGCTTGGGCTCGGTTAATGAAGCTTTCTTT

clone_size: NA
d_call: TRBD2
cdr3_length: 20
v_call: TRBV27
j_call: TRBJ2-1
cdr3_aa: CASSRPEAGPAGGSYNEQFF
cdr3_nt: TGTGCCAGCAGTCGCCCGGAAGCAGGCCCAGCGGGAGGATCCTACAATGAGCAGTTCTTC

clone_size: NA
d_call: TRBD2
cdr3_length: 16
v_call: TRBV28
j_call: TRBJ2-1
cdr3_aa: CASSLTSGSGWGEQFF
cdr3_nt: TGTGCCAGCAGTTTAACTAGCGGGAGCGGTTGGGGTGAGCAGTTCTTC

clone_size: NA
d_call: TRBD1
cdr3_length: 15
v_call: TRBV28
j_call: TRBJ1-5
cdr3_aa: CASSLLTGAGQPQHF
cdr3_nt: TGTGCCAGCAGTTTACTGACAGGGGCTGGGCAGCCCCAGCATTTT

clone_size: NA
d_call: NA
cdr3_length: 11
v_call: TRBV5-5
j_call: TRBJ2-7
cdr3_aa: CASSPQGEQYF
cdr3_nt: TGTGCCAGCAGCCCGCAGGGGGAGCAGTACTTC

clone_size: NA
d_call: TRBD2
cdr3_length: 16
v_call: TRBV4-3
j_call: TRBJ2-5
cdr3_aa: CASSQVGLAGKETQYF
cdr3_nt: TGCGCCAGCAGCCAAGTGGGACTAGCGGGGAAAGAGACCCAGTACTTC

clone_size: NA
d_call: TRBD2
cdr3_length: 16
v_call: TRBV5-1
j_call: TRBJ2-7
cdr3_aa: CASSWGTSGKNYEQYF
cdr3_nt: TGCGCCAGCAGCTGGGGGACTAGCGGGAAGAACTACGAGCAGTACTTC

clone_size: NA
d_call: NA
cdr3_length: 13
v_call: TRBV19
j_call: TRBJ1-1
cdr3_aa: CASSRQLNTEAFF
cdr3_nt: TGTGCCAGTTCCCGACAGTTGAACACTGAAGCTTTCTTT

clone_size: NA
d_call: NA
cdr3_length: 15
v_call: TRBV21-1
j_call: TRBJ1-4
cdr3_aa: CASSNMGQGAEKLFF
cdr3_nt: TGTGCCAGCAGCAACATGGGCCAGGGGGCTGAAAAACTGTTTTTT

clone_size: NA
d_call: NA
cdr3_length: 17
v_call: TRBV4-3
j_call: TRBJ2-3
cdr3_aa: CASSQDRGQLSTDTQYF
cdr3_nt: TGCGCCAGCAGCCAAGATCGAGGACAGTTAAGCACAGATACGCAGTATTTT

clone_size: NA
d_call: TRBD2
cdr3_length: 14
v_call: TRBV4-2
j_call: TRBJ2-7
cdr3_aa: CASSAGLADYEQYF
cdr3_nt: TGTGCCAGCTCGGCCGGACTAGCGGACTACGAGCAGTACTTC

clone_size: NA
d_call: NA
cdr3_length: 14
v_call: TRBV19
j_call: TRBJ2-2
cdr3_aa: CASAARVDTGELFF
cdr3_nt: TGTGCCAGTGCCGCCCGGGTGGACACCGGGGAGCTGTTTTTT

clone_size: NA
d_call: NA
cdr3_length: 14
v_call: TRBV10-3
j_call: TRBJ1-6
cdr3_aa: CAIGGGAYNSPLHF
cdr3_nt: TGTGCCATCGGTGGCGGAGCCTATAATTCACCCCTCCACTTT

clone_size: NA
d_call: TRBD2
cdr3_length: 14
v_call: TRBV11-2
j_call: TRBJ2-7
cdr3_aa: CASSISGSRSEQYF
cdr3_nt: TGTGCCAGCAGCATTAGCGGGAGTAGGTCCGAGCAGTACTTC

clone_size: once
d_call: TRBD2
cdr3_length: 13
v_call: TRBV28
j_call: TRBJ2-7
cdr3_aa: CASGASGYYEQYF
cdr3_nt: TGTGCCAGCGGGGCTAGCGGGTATTACGAGCAGTACTTC

clone_size: few
d_call: TRBD2
cdr3_length: 17
v_call: TRBV4-2
j_call: TRBJ2-5
cdr3_aa: CASSQEVLAEYQETQYF
cdr3_nt: TGTGCCAGCAGCCAAGAAGTACTAGCGGAGTACCAAGAGACCCAGTACTTC